Shown below are 26 T cell receptor beta chains from a single sample sequenced in a study of blood T cell repertoires in COVID-19. The repertoire was sequenced with immunoSEQ multiplex PCR; TCRdb's copy has only in-frame clones and lacks some. The table lists around 300,000 clones, more than 70% of them singletons. Sequenced: peripheral blood. The receptor set was obtained from a man between 25 and 39 years old with active or convalescent COVID-19.

The chain has TRBV5-6 and TRBJ1-5; no definite D call. Germline V gene lookup returns CDR1 SGHDT and CDR2 YYEEEE. This CDR3 region has 15 residues. Trimming took 3 bases from V and 7 from J, leaving 17 bases between them. The CDR3 reads CASSSLQELEQPQHF. In DNA, the CDR3 is TGTGCCAGCAGCTCCCTCCAGGAATTAGAACAGCCCCAGCATTTT.

This chain uses TRBV24-1 with TRBJ2-5; TRBD1 might be the D (6 bases). This CDR3 contains 14 residues. Trimming left V 0 bases short and J 3 bases short, with 7 bases between. Germline loops: CDR1 KGHDR, CDR2 SFDVKD. The CDR3 region has the DNA TGTGCCACCAGTGATTTGCCAGGGGAAGAGACCCAGTACTTC. Translating gives CATSDLPGEETQYF.

The count of this clone is one. The chain links TRBV9 to TRBJ2-4; possibly TRBD2 for D (5 bases). V lost 0 bases, J lost 6 bases, and 7 bases lay in between. The CDR3 is 13 residues long. Germline CDR1 SGDLS, CDR2 YYNGEE. The CDR3: CASSVVEGNIQYF. The DNA of the CDR3 is TGTGCCAGCAGCGTAGTAGAGGGAAACATTCAGTACTTC. The whole variable domain, remainder taken from reference TRBV9 and TRBJ2-4, is DSGVTQTPKHLITATGQRVTLRCSPRSGDLSVYWYQQSLDQGLQFLIQYYNGEERAKGNILERFSAQQFPDLHSELNLSSLELGDSALYFCASSVVEGNIQYFGAGTRLSVL.

The rearrangement links TRBV9 to TRBJ1-3; D unclear. The V end was cut by 0 bases, the J end by 0 bases, with 10 bases between. The CDR3 runs to 16 residues. Germline CDR1 reads SGDLS; CDR2 reads YYNGEE. CDR3 amino acids: CASSVELVPSGNTIYF. The CDR3 region has the DNA TGTGCCAGCAGCGTAGAGCTAGTGCCCTCTGGAAACACCATATATTTT.

The chain links TRBV9 to TRBJ1-2, with 7 bases lining up with TRBD1. V shed 3 bases, J shed 7 bases, and the junction held 12 bases outside the gene matches. This CDR3 is built from 15 residues. CDR1 is SGDLS and CDR2 is YYNGEE in the germline V gene. The chain's CDR3 is CASSAIMEGAAGYTF. In DNA form, the CDR3 reads TGTGCCAGCAGCGCCATCATGGAGGGGGCGGCTGGCTACACCTTC.

This chain links TRBV15 with TRBJ1-4, with 7 bases identical to TRBD1. The germline gives CDR1 LNHNV, CDR2 YYDKDF (reference sequence). This CDR3 is built from 13 residues. Trimming took 4 bases from V and 8 from J; bases not matched to a gene: 4. CDR3 in amino acids: CATSKGTAEKLFF. The CDR3 DNA follows: TGTGCCACCAGCAAAGGGACAGCCGAAAAACTGTTTTTT. Full variable domain (rest looked up from reference TRBV15 and TRBJ1-4): DAMVIQNPRYQVTQFGKPVTLSCSQTLNHNVMYWYQQKSSQAPKLLFHYYDKDFNNEADTPDNFQSRRPNTSFCFLDIRSPGLGDTAMYLCATSKGTAEKLFFGSGTQLSVL.

The V call is TRBV21-1, the J call TRBJ2-7; the table calls TRBD2, which could not be checked here. TRBV21-1 is marked as a pseudogene. This CDR3 is 17 amino acids long. The chain's CDR3 is CASSKRGEAGGDYEQYF. In DNA, the CDR3 is TGTGCCAGCAGCAAAAGGGGCGAAGCGGGAGGGGACTACGAGCAGTACTTC.

This clone was counted only a few times. This chain links TRBV27 with TRBJ2-1; TRBD2 aligns across 9 bases. The V segment lost 8 bases and the J segment 7 bases; nucleotides outside the gene matches: 21. The CDR3 loop spans 18 amino acids. Germline CDR1 MNHEY, CDR2 SMNVEV (reference sequence). Here the CDR3 reads CASGSYSVAGVMQNEQFF. The CDR3 DNA is TGTGCCAGCGGGAGTTACTCCGTAGCGGGGGTAATGCAGAATGAGCAGTTCTTC.

This chain links TRBV27 with TRBJ2-3; D is uncertain. The V gene lost 3 bases and the J gene lost 2 bases, with 6 bases spanning the gap. The CDR3 is 13 residues long. Germline V gene sequence: CDR1 MNHEY, CDR2 SMNVEV (reference sequence). The CDR3 DNA reads as TGTGCCAGCAGTTTCTCCTACACAGATACGCAGTATTTT. The encoded protein is CASSFSYTDTQYF.

The chain uses TRBV6-1 and TRBJ2-3, with TRBD2 identical over 10 bases. Germline CDR1 MNHNS, CDR2 SASEGT. The CDR3 loop spans 15 amino acids. V was clipped by 2 bases and J by 10 bases; unmatched bases: 9. In DNA, the CDR3 is TGTGCCAGCAGTGAACCTCCCCAGCGGGGGGGCGCGCAGTATTTT. Translating it yields CASSEPPQRGGAQYF.

CDR3 bases: TGTGCCAGCAGCTTAGGAGGTCAGGGGGTTGGCTACACCTTC. This sequence encodes CASSLGGQGVGYTF. The chain employs TRBV7-2 and TRBJ1-2, with 7 bases identical to TRBD1. There are 14 residues in the CDR3. CDR1 is SGHTA, CDR2 FQGNSA, per germline. J was trimmed by 7 bases and V by 1 base; bases with no gene match: 6.

This chain connects TRBV7-2 to TRBJ2-5, with a tentative D call TRBD1 (6 bases). Trimming pared 6 bases from V and 4 bases from J, leaving 15 bases between. Germline CDR1 is SGHTA and CDR2 is FQGNSA. The length of the CDR3 is 14 residues. The chain's CDR3 is CASSLQGRRETQYF. In nucleotides, the CDR3 is TGTGCCAGCAGTCTACAGGGACGACGAGAGACCCAGTACTTC.

The chain recombines TRBV7-6 with TRBJ1-6, with 11 bases identical to TRBD1. This CDR3 has 14 residues. Germline CDR1 is SGHVS and CDR2 is FNYEAQ. Trimming took 5 bases from V and 10 from J; bases not matched to a gene: 4. The DNA for the CDR3 is TGTGCCAGCAGCGCGGGACAGGGGGACTCACCCCTCCACTTT. Encoded protein: CASSAGQGDSPLHF.

This rearrangement joins TRBV4-3 to TRBJ2-2; 9 nucleotides line up with TRBD2. Trimming removed 1 base from V and 5 bases from J; junction bases left unmatched: 11. Germline V gene sequence: CDR1 LGHNA, CDR2 YSLEER. This CDR3 contains 18 residues. The chain's CDR3 is CASSQAFGAGGSTGELFF. Here the CDR3 DNA reads TGCGCCAGCAGCCAAGCCTTCGGAGCGGGAGGAAGTACCGGGGAGCTGTTTTTT.

The rearrangement uses TRBV19 and TRBJ2-2; 8 bases are shared with TRBD1. V lost 4 bases to trimming and J lost 6 bases; unmatched junction nucleotides: 10. The CDR3 length is 16 residues. The germline gives CDR1 LNHDA, CDR2 SQIVND (reference sequence). The DNA for the CDR3 is TGTGCCAGTAGTACTGGGACAGGTTCTTCGTCCGGGGAGCTGTTTTTT. This encodes CASSTGTGSSSGELFF.

The chain employs TRBV5-4 and TRBJ2-5, with TRBD2 matching over 10 bases. In germline, CDR1 is SGHNT, CDR2 YYREEE (reference sequence). This CDR3 has 16 residues. Trimming removed 1 base from V and 1 base from J; junction bases left unmatched: 4. In DNA, the CDR3 is TGTGCCAGCAGCTTGCCTAGCGGGGGCCCCCAAGAGACCCAGTACTTC. It specifies CASSLPSGGPQETQYF.

This chain joins TRBV2 and TRBJ2-3; D unresolved. Deletions cut 1 base from V and 5 bases from J, with 7 bases between. This CDR3 region has 13 residues. Germline CDR1 and CDR2: SNHLY and FYNNEI. The CDR3 is CASSEDSRDTQYF. CDR3 DNA sequence: TGTGCCAGCAGTGAAGACAGTCGAGATACGCAGTATTTT.

This clone was picked up a small number of times. CDR3 coding DNA: TGTGCCAGCAGTTACTCGGGACTAGGAGCGCGGGAGCAGTACTTC. Its protein is CASSYSGLGAREQYF. This chain connects TRBV6-5 to TRBJ2-7, with 8 bases aligning to TRBD2. The V gene's germline CDR1 is MNHEY and CDR2 SVGAGI. The CDR3 totals 15 residues. The trim removed 0 bases at V and 7 bases at J, leaving 8 bases unmatched.

The chain combines TRBV28 with TRBJ2-7; D is possibly TRBD2 (5 bases). Germline V gene data show CDR1 as MDHEN and CDR2 as SYDVKM. The CDR3 loop spans 13 amino acids. V was shortened by 10 bases and J by 2 bases, with 15 bases between the two germline ends. CDR3 amino acids: CAIQESGTYEQYF. CDR3 DNA sequence: TGTGCCATCCAGGAGAGCGGAACCTACGAGCAGTACTTC.

The chain employs TRBV6-5 and TRBJ2-7; a possible D gene is TRBD1 (6 bases). The germline V gene encodes CDR1 MNHEY and CDR2 SVGAGI. The CDR3 is 13 residues long. With 6 bases removed from V and 5 bases from J, the gap between germline ends came to 14 bases. The CDR3 DNA is TGTGCCAGCAGGACGGGGACAAACGACGAGCAGTACTTC. As protein: CASRTGTNDEQYF.

The chain couples TRBV7-6 to TRBJ1-3; D is possibly TRBD1 (5 bases). V was cut by 5 bases and J by 0 bases, with 11 bases left in between. CDR1 is SGHVS, CDR2 FNYEAQ, per germline. This CDR3 contains 15 residues. CDR3 sequence reads: CASSGGTLSGNTIYF. CDR3 bases: TGTGCCAGCAGCGGAGGGACCCTCTCTGGAAACACCATATATTTT.

The rearrangement uses TRBV6-5 and TRBJ2-5; 9 positions match TRBD2. J gave up 1 base and V 7 bases, and 7 bases lay outside the gene matches. This CDR3 region has 15 residues. Per the germline V gene, CDR1 is MNHEY and CDR2 is SVGAGI. The CDR3 loop is CASTQAGGSQETQYF. The CDR3 DNA is TGTGCCAGCACCCAGGCGGGAGGGTCCCAAGAGACCCAGTACTTC.

This chain joins TRBV19 and TRBJ1-4, with a tentative D call TRBD1 (6 bases). CDR3 length: 15 amino acids. In germline, CDR1 is LNHDA, CDR2 SQIVND (reference sequence). V was trimmed by 6 bases and J by 0 bases, leaving 11 bases between them. The CDR3 DNA reads as TGTGCCAGTAGGACAGGCTTTGCAACTAATGAAAAACTGTTTTTT. Protein: CASRTGFATNEKLFF.

The chain has TRBV28 and TRBJ2-5; no reliable D call. V was clipped by 3 bases and J by 2 bases, with 25 bases between them. In germline, CDR1 is MDHEN, CDR2 SYDVKM. The CDR3 consists of 19 residues. The CDR3 spells CASSLLPPHSSITQETQYF. The CDR3 coding sequence is TGTGCCAGCAGTTTGCTTCCCCCTCACAGCTCCATCACACAAGAGACCCAGTACTTC.

Regarding this clone: Other DNA sequences within the sample encode an identical CDR3. The chain recombines TRBV5-1 with TRBJ2-3, with 10 positions matching TRBD2. Trimming at V came to 2 bases and at J to 3 bases, leaving 3 bases not matched to a gene. The CDR3 is made up of 15 amino acids. Germline lookup yields CDR1 SGHRS and CDR2 YFSETQ. The CDR3 region is CASSLAGGPTDTQYF. In DNA form, the CDR3 reads TGCGCCAGCAGCTTAGCGGGAGGGCCGACAGATACGCAGTATTTT. Full variable domain (outside the CDR3, taken from reference TRBV5-1 and TRBJ2-3): KAGVTQTPRYLIKTRGQQVTLSCSPISGHRSVSWYQQTPGQGLQFLFEYFSETQRNKGNFPGRFSGRQFSNSRSEMNVSTLELGDSALYLCASSLAGGPTDTQYFGPGTRLTVL.

The chain has TRBV19 and TRBJ2-3; TRBD1 matches 8 bases. The CDR3 has 16 amino acids. J was trimmed by 2 bases and V by 4 bases; bases with no gene match: 8. Germline CDR1 and CDR2: LNHDA and SQIVND (reference sequence). The CDR3 reads CASSTFGTGLTDTQYF. CDR3 DNA sequence: TGTGCCAGTAGTACCTTCGGGACAGGTCTCACAGATACGCAGTATTTT. Drawing the rest from reference TRBV19 and TRBJ2-3, the complete variable domain is DGGITQSPKYLFRKEGQNVTLSCEQNLNHDAMYWYRQDPGQGLRLIYYSQIVNDFQKGDIAEGYSVSREKKESFPLTVTSAQKNPTAFYLCASSTFGTGLTDTQYFGPGTRLTVL.